A single sample is the source of the 31 T cell receptor beta chains below, sequenced in a study of shared clonotypes between healthy human individuals. Selected positively for CCR7 and CD45RO-negative, naive CD8 cells excluded terminally differentiated effector memory CD45RA+ cells. Method: immunoSEQ multiplex PCR; TCRdb's copy keeps in-frame clones and lacks some. Here the sample spans roughly 890,000 clones, 92% being singletons. Source material: naive CD8+ T cells sorted from blood. The receptors come from a man aged 25 to 40 in good health.

The CDR3 DNA reads as TGTGCCAGCAGCGGGGGACTCCCAGATGAGCAGTTCTTC. It codes for CASSGGLPDEQFF. The chain carries TRBV5-6 and TRBJ2-1; a weak D match, TRBD2 (6 bases). Germline V lookup: CDR1 SGHDT, CDR2 YYEEEE. V gave up 4 bases and J gave up 8 bases, with 13 bases separating them. The CDR3 is 13 residues long. The full variable domain, its missing parts supplied by reference TRBV5-6 and TRBJ2-1, is DAGVTQSPTHLIKTRGQQVTLRCSPKSGHDTVSWYQQALGQGPQFIFQYYEEEERQRGNFPDRFSGHQFPNYSSELNVNALLLGDSALYLCASSGGLPDEQFFGPGTRLTVL.

This clone was recorded a few times. This rearrangement joins TRBV6-6 to TRBJ2-7; D is perhaps TRBD1 (7 bases). Trimming removed 4 bases at V and 7 bases at J, with 20 bases between. Germline CDR1 is MNHNY and CDR2 is SVGAGI (reference sequence). The CDR3 runs 15 residues. The CDR3 DNA reads TGTGCCAGCAGTTCCGCCGACAGGGAGGCAGAAGAGCAGTACTTC. Translation gives CASSSADREAEEQYF.

The chain employs TRBV7-6 and TRBJ2-2; 10 nucleotides agree with TRBD2. The CDR3 sequence is 18 residues long. V shed 1 base, J shed 7 bases, and the junction held 12 bases outside the gene matches. Germline CDR1 reads SGHVS; CDR2 reads FNYEAQ. The CDR3 loop is CASSLELLAGDSSGELFF. The CDR3 bases are TGTGCCAGCAGCTTAGAATTGCTAGCGGGAGACTCCAGCGGGGAGCTGTTTTTT.

The chain employs TRBV7-7 and TRBJ2-1, with D possibly being TRBD1 (5 bases). The CDR3 is 13 residues long. With 3 bases removed from V and 5 bases from J, the gap between germline ends came to 8 bases. CDR1 and CDR2 (germline): SSHAT, FNYEAQ (reference sequence). The CDR3 loop is CASSLGLNNEQFF. Written as DNA, the CDR3 is TGTGCCAGCAGCTTGGGGCTCAACAATGAGCAGTTCTTC.

This clone is a singleton in its sample. The V and J genes are TRBV9 and TRBJ1-2; D possibly corresponds to TRBD1 (6 bases). CDR3 length: 14 residues. With 4 bases removed from V and 2 bases from J, the gap between germline ends came to 12 bases. From germline, CDR1 is SGDLS and CDR2 YYNGEE. CDR3 DNA: TGTGCCAGCAGCCCCCGGACAGAGAACTATGGCTACACCTTC. Translated: CASSPRTENYGYTF.

This chain uses TRBV4-1 with TRBJ1-2; a weak D match, TRBD1 (6 bases). Germline V gene lookup returns CDR1 MGHRA and CDR2 YSYEKL. Trimming took off 2 bases at V and 6 bases at J, with 13 bases between the two ends. The CDR3 loop spans 14 amino acids. CDR3 nucleotide sequence: TGCGCCAGCAGCCAAAAAGGGGGATTGGATGGCTACACCTTC. This gives the protein CASSQKGGLDGYTF.

V gene TRBV12-5 combines with J gene TRBJ1-2; possibly TRBD1 for D (5 bases). In germline, CDR1 is LGHNT, CDR2 FRNRAP. Trimming removed 3 bases from V and 6 bases from J, with 11 bases in between. CDR3 length equals 13 residues. The CDR3 spells CASGFYQGDGYTF. The CDR3 DNA follows: TGTGCTAGTGGTTTTTACCAGGGCGATGGCTACACCTTC. Together with reference TRBV12-5 and TRBJ1-2, the CDR3 gives the full variable domain: DARVTQTPRHKVTEMGQEVTMRCQPILGHNTVFWYRQTMMQGLELLAYFRNRAPLDDSGMPKDRFSAEMPDATLATLKIQPSEPRDSAVYFCASGFYQGDGYTFGSGTRLTVV.

The chain joins TRBV5-4 to TRBJ2-1; 7 positions agree with TRBD1. Germline V gene data show CDR1 as SGHNT and CDR2 as YYREEE (reference sequence). The CDR3 loop spans 14 amino acids. The ends lost 1 base at V and 5 bases at J; junction bases unmatched: 3. CDR3 in DNA: TGTGCCAGCAGCTTGTGGGACAGCGACAATGAGCAGTTCTTC. Protein sequence: CASSLWDSDNEQFF.

The chain has TRBV15 and TRBJ1-4, with a tentative D call TRBD1 (5 bases). CDR3 length: 16 residues. Germline V gene lookup returns CDR1 LNHNV and CDR2 YYDKDF (reference sequence). V dropped 1 base and J dropped 7 bases, with 16 bases sitting between them. CDR3 sequence reads: CATSRVPDDSLEKLFF. In DNA form, the CDR3 reads TGTGCCACCAGCAGAGTTCCGGACGACAGCCTTGAAAAACTGTTTTTT.

The chain couples TRBV28 to TRBJ2-7; the match to TRBD2 covers 8 bases. CDR3 size: 13 residues. Germline lookup yields CDR1 MDHEN and CDR2 SYDVKM. J lost 2 bases, V lost 8 bases, and 5 bases had no gene match. The CDR3 coding sequence is TGTGCCAGCTCCCCGGGAGGGGCCTACGAGCAGTACTTC. The encoded protein is CASSPGGAYEQYF.

Only one count was recorded for this clone. This chain links TRBV13 with TRBJ2-2, with TRBD2 matching 13 bases. V lost 3 bases, J lost 7 bases, and 8 bases stayed unmatched. Germline CDR1 PRHDT, CDR2 FYEKMQ (reference sequence). This CDR3 contains 17 residues. The CDR3 coding sequence is TGTGCCAGCAGCTTTTTAGGACTAGCGGGAGCGGTCGGGGAGCTGTTTTTT. Translating it yields CASSFLGLAGAVGELFF.

This clone was picked up one time. The genes are TRBV5-1 and TRBJ2-3; no reliable D call. The CDR3 spans 14 residues. V was trimmed by 3 bases and J by 6 bases, leaving 14 bases between them. CDR1 is SGHRS, CDR2 YFSETQ, per germline. CDR3 amino acids: CASSSSESSDTQYF. The CDR3 region has the DNA TGCGCCAGCAGCTCCTCCGAGTCGTCGGATACGCAGTATTTT.

V and J are TRBV28 and TRBJ2-1; D might be TRBD2 (5 bases). Germline lookup yields CDR1 MDHEN and CDR2 SYDVKM. Trimming took 6 bases from V and 0 from J, leaving 9 bases between them. The CDR3 totals 14 residues. CDR3 nucleotide sequence: TGTGCCAGCAGCTCTAGCAGCTCCTACAATGAGCAGTTCTTC. Translation: CASSSSSSYNEQFF.

This chain connects TRBV4-1 to TRBJ1-5, with TRBD1 matching 8 bases. The CDR3 is 17 residues long. With V trimmed by 5 bases and J by 6 bases, 15 bases remained unmatched. The germline V gene encodes CDR1 MGHRA and CDR2 YSYEKL. The CDR3: CASSSFLGTGAPQPQHF. Written as DNA, the CDR3 is TGCGCCAGCAGCTCATTTCTGGGGACAGGAGCCCCTCAGCCCCAGCATTTT.

This chain links TRBV2 with TRBJ2-1; 11 bases map to TRBD2. The CDR3 is 19 amino acids. CDR1 and CDR2 (germline): SNHLY, FYNNEI. With V trimmed by 7 bases and J by 4 bases, 18 bases remained unmatched. The CDR3 sequence is CASNEGLSGRANPYNEQFF. The CDR3 nucleotides read TGTGCCAGCAACGAAGGTCTTAGCGGGAGGGCCAACCCTTACAATGAGCAGTTCTTC.

V usage is TRBV15 and J usage is TRBJ2-6; D remains ambiguous. Looked up from germline, CDR1 is LNHNV and CDR2 is YYDKDF (reference sequence). Trimming removed 0 bases at V and 0 bases at J, with 6 bases between. The CDR3 has 16 amino acids. CDR3 region: CATSRETGSGANVLTF. The CDR3 nucleotides read TGTGCCACCAGCAGAGAGACGGGCTCTGGGGCCAACGTCCTGACTTTC.

This clone was seen only a few times. The chain carries TRBV25-1 and TRBJ2-1, with 8 bases identical to TRBD1. V trimming: 6 bases; J trimming: 5 bases; junction bases outside the gene matches: 12. The CDR3 consists of 16 residues. The germline V gene has CDR1 MGHDK and CDR2 SYGVNS. The CDR3 DNA follows: TGTGCCAGCAGCCGAAACAGGGACAGGACAAACAATGAGCAGTTCTTC. It translates to CASSRNRDRTNNEQFF.

The CDR3 region has the DNA TGTGCCTGGAGTGATATTCCGGCAACTAATGAAAAACTGTTTTTT. The encoded protein is CAWSDIPATNEKLFF. V gene TRBV30 combines with J gene TRBJ1-4, with no clear D. Germline-derived CDR1 and CDR2 are GTSNPN and SVGIG (reference sequence). The CDR3 sequence is 15 residues long. The ends were cut back, 1 base at V and 0 bases at J, with 9 bases in the middle.

A single count supports this clone. The chain employs TRBV7-2 and TRBJ2-3; 10 bases agree with TRBD1. Germline V gene data show CDR1 as SGHTA and CDR2 as FQGNSA. There are 15 residues in the CDR3. V shed 5 bases, J shed 1 base, and the junction held 3 bases outside the gene matches. CDR3 in amino acids: CASSVGTGGTDTQYF. The CDR3 DNA reads as TGTGCCAGCAGCGTAGGGACAGGGGGCACAGATACGCAGTATTTT. Combining the CDR3 with reference TRBV7-2 and TRBJ2-3 gives the whole variable domain GAGVSQSPSNKVTEKGKDVELRCDPISGHTALYWYRQSLGQGLEFLIYFQGNSAPDKSGLPSDRFSAERTGGSVSTLTIQRTQQEDSAVYLCASSVGTGGTDTQYFGPGTRLTVL.

The chain carries TRBV14 and TRBJ2-1; possible D gene TRBD2, 5 bases. Trimming took 3 bases from V and 2 from J, leaving 8 bases between them. Germline values: CDR1 SGHDN, CDR2 FVKESK. This CDR3 comprises 14 residues. CDR3 in DNA: TGTGCCAGCAGCCAGGCCGGGGCCTACAATGAGCAGTTCTTC. It codes for CASSQAGAYNEQFF.

The chain uses TRBV7-9 and TRBJ2-1; TRBD2 aligns across 7 bases. The V and J ends lost 4 bases and 8 bases, in that order; junction bases with no gene match: 8. Per the germline V gene, CDR1 is SEHNR and CDR2 is FQNEAQ (reference sequence). The length of the CDR3 is 14 residues. The CDR3 here is CASSSSSGGYEQFF. The CDR3 DNA reads TGTGCCAGCAGCTCCTCTAGCGGTGGCTATGAGCAGTTCTTC. Drawing the rest from reference TRBV7-9 and TRBJ2-1, the complete variable domain is DTGVSQNPRHKITKRGQNVTFRCDPISEHNRLYWYRQTLGQGPEFLTYFQNEAQLEKSRLLSDRFSAERPKGSFSTLEIQRTEQGDSAMYLCASSSSSGGYEQFFGPGTRLTVL.

V gene TRBV5-1 combines with J gene TRBJ2-7, with 12 bases fitting TRBD1. The CDR3 is made up of 15 amino acids. The germline gives CDR1 SGHRS, CDR2 YFSETQ. J gave up 4 bases and V 3 bases, and 5 bases lay outside the gene matches. CDR3 sequence: CASSWGTGGEYEQYF. As DNA, the CDR3 is TGCGCCAGCAGCTGGGGGACAGGGGGCGAGTACGAGCAGTACTTC.

The rearrangement links TRBV6-6 to TRBJ2-3, with 7 bases identical to TRBD2. V gave up 4 bases and J gave up 2 bases; unmatched junction bases: 6. CDR1 and CDR2 (germline): MNHNY, SVGAGI (reference sequence). The CDR3 is made up of 15 amino acids. The CDR3 DNA reads TGTGCCAGCAGTTCGCTAGCGGTTCACACAGATACGCAGTATTTT. This sequence encodes CASSSLAVHTDTQYF.

Of note for this clone: The sample holds other DNA sequences that translate to the same CDR3. The genes are TRBV29-1 and TRBJ2-5; weak D call: TRBD1 (5 bases). The CDR3 runs 13 residues. CDR1 SQVTM and CDR2 ANQGSEA come from the germline V gene. V dropped 3 bases and J dropped 2 bases, with 10 bases sitting between them. CDR3 sequence (DNA): TGCAGCGTTGATCGACAGAATCAAGAGACCCAGTACTTC. This codes for CSVDRQNQETQYF.

This chain joins TRBV5-6 and TRBJ1-2; D is uncertain. Trimming removed 1 base at V and 6 bases at J, with 22 bases between. There are 17 residues in the CDR3. Germline V gene sequence: CDR1 SGHDT, CDR2 YYEEEE. The CDR3 loop reads CASSLLTGRGLENGYTF. DNA for the CDR3: TGTGCCAGCAGCTTGCTAACGGGTCGAGGGTTGGAGAATGGCTACACCTTC.

This clone was observed a single time. The chain carries TRBV27 and TRBJ2-5; D is perhaps TRBD2 (7 bases). The V end lost 8 bases, the J end lost 3 bases, and 13 bases lay between the germline ends. Germline V gene data show CDR1 as MNHEY and CDR2 as SMNVEV (reference sequence). The CDR3 has 13 residues. DNA for the CDR3: TGTGCCAGCGGCAGGGGAGGGAAAGAGACCCAGTACTTC. The encoded protein is CASGRGGKETQYF.

The rearrangement joins TRBV27 to TRBJ2-3; perhaps TRBD2 as D (6 bases). CDR3 size: 15 residues. Germline lookup yields CDR1 MNHEY and CDR2 SMNVEV (reference sequence). With 7 bases removed from V and 1 base from J, the gap between germline ends came to 15 bases. The CDR3 sequence: CASNPGVSGTDTQYF. Written as DNA, the CDR3 is TGTGCCAGCAACCCGGGGGTGTCTGGCACAGATACGCAGTATTTT.

V gene TRBV27 combines with J gene TRBJ2-1; 9 nucleotides match TRBD2. The CDR3 sequence is 15 residues long. Germline values: CDR1 MNHEY, CDR2 SMNVEV (reference sequence). V was pared by 5 bases and J by 4 bases, with 6 bases of the junction left unmatched. CDR3 sequence: CASSVSGSIYNEQFF. The CDR3 bases are TGTGCCAGCAGTGTTAGCGGGAGTATATACAATGAGCAGTTCTTC.

The chain couples TRBV28 to TRBJ2-5, with 7 bases aligning to TRBD2. Looked up from germline, CDR1 is MDHEN and CDR2 is SYDVKM. V was pared by 7 bases and J by 7 bases, with 9 bases of the junction left unmatched. This CDR3 has 13 residues. The CDR3 DNA follows: TGTGCCAGCACCAAGGCGGGAGAGGGGACCCAGTACTTC. Amino acids: CASTKAGEGTQYF. Together with reference TRBV28 and TRBJ2-5, the CDR3 gives the full variable domain: DVKVTQSSRYLVKRTGEKVFLECVQDMDHENMFWYRQDPGLGLRLIYFSYDVKMKEKGDIPEGYSVSREKKERFSLILESASTNQTSMYLCASTKAGEGTQYFGPGTRLLVL.

The chain joins TRBV27 to TRBJ2-7; D gene uncertain. V lost 0 bases to trimming and J lost 5 bases, with 11 bases between them. CDR3 length equals 14 residues. Germline assignment: CDR1 MNHEY and CDR2 SMNVEV (reference sequence). The CDR3 bases are TGTGCCAGCAGTTTATCTAGTAGTAGGAACGAGCAGTACTTC. Translating gives CASSLSSSRNEQYF.

The chain combines TRBV4-3 with TRBJ2-1; 10 nucleotides line up with TRBD1. CDR3 size: 17 residues. V lost 1 base to trimming and J lost 6 bases; unmatched junction nucleotides: 9. CDR1 is LGHNA, CDR2 YSLEER, per germline. The CDR3 protein is CASSQVTSGTGANEQFF. In DNA, the CDR3 is TGCGCCAGCAGCCAAGTTACCTCCGGGACAGGGGCCAATGAGCAGTTCTTC.